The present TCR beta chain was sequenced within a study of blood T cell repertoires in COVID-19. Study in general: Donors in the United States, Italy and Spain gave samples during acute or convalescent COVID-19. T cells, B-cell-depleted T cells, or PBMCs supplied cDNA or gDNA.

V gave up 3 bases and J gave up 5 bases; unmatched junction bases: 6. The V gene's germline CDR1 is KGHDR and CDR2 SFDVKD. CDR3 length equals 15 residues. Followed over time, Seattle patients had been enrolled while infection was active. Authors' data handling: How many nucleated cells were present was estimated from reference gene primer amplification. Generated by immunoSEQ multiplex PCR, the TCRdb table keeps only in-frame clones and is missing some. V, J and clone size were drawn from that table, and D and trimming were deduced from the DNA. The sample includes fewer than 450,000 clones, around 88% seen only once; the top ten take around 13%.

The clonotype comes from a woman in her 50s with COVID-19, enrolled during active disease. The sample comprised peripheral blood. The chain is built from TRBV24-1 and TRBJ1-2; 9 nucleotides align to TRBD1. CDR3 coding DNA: TGTGCCACCAGTGATGCGACAGGGGGGAGATATGGCTACACCTTC. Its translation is CATSDATGGRYGYTF.